This T cell receptor beta chain was recorded in a study of T cell changes during pregnancy in multiple sclerosis. CDR3 size: 15 residues. Germline loops: CDR1 MRHNA, CDR2 SNTAGT. V was pared by 3 bases and J by 6 bases, with 17 bases between. The protocol was immunoSEQ multiplex PCR, while the TCRdb copy is restricted to in-frame clones and leaves out a portion. The sample comprises 38,000 or so clones, 92% of which are singletons, and 10% to 15% rests with the top ten. The rearrangement joins TRBV6-4 to TRBJ1-1; D is possibly TRBD1 (5 bases). This clonotype originated in a female donor with multiple sclerosis, enrolled in a pregnancy study. The sequencing here drew on CD8+ T cells from peripheral blood mononuclear cells, taken in the first trimester of pregnancy. Here the CDR3 reads CASSEVFGGVAEAFF. DNA for the CDR3: TGTGCCAGCAGTGAAGTATTCGGAGGGGTGGCTGAAGCTTTCTTT.